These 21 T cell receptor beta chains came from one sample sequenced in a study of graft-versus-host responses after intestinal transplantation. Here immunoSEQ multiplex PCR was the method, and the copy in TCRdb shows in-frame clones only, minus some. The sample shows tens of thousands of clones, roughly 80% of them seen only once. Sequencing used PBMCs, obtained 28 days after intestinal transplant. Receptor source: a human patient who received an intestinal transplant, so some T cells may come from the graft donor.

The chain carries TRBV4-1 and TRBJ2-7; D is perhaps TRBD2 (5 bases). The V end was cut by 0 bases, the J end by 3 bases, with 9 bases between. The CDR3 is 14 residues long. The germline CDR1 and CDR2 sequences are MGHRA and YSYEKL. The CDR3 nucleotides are TGCGCCAGCAGCCAAGATGGACGGGGCTACGAGCAGTACTTC. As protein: CASSQDGRGYEQYF.

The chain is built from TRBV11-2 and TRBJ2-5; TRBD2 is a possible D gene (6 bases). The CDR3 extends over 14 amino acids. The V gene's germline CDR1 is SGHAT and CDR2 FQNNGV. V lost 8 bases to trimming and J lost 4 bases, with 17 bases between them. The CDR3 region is CASGGLSRVETQYF. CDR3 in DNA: TGTGCCAGCGGGGGACTTTCGCGCGTAGAGACCCAGTACTTC.

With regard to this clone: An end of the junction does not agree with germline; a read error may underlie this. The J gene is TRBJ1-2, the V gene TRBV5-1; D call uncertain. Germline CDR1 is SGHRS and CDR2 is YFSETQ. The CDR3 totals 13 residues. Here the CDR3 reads CVSRPILNYGYTF. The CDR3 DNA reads TGCGTCAGCAGACCAATCCTAAACTATGGCTACACCTTC.

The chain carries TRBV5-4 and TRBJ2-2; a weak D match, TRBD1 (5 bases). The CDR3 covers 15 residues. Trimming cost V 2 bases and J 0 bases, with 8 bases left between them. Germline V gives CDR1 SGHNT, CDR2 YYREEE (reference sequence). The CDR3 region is CASSFETANTGELFF. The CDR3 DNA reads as TGTGCCAGCAGCTTCGAGACAGCGAACACCGGGGAGCTGTTTTTT.

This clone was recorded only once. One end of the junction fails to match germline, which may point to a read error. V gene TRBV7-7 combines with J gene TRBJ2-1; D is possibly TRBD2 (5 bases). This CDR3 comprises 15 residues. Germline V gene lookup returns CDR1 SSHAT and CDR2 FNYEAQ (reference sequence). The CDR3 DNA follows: TGTGCTAGCAGCTTAGGGTCGGGATCCTACAATGAGCAGTTCTTC. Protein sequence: CASSLGSGSYNEQFF. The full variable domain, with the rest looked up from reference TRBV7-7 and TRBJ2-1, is GAGVSQSPRYKVTKRGQDVTLRCDPISSHATLYWYQQALGQGPEFLTYFNYEAQPDKSGLPSDRFSAERPEGSISTLTIQRTEQRDSAMYRCASSLGSGSYNEQFFGPGTRLTVL.

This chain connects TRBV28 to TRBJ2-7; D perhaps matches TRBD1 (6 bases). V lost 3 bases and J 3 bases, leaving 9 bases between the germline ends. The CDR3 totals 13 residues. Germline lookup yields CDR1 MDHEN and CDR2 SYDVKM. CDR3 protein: CASSLDRDYEQYF. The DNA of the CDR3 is TGTGCCAGCAGTTTGGACAGAGACTACGAGCAGTACTTC.

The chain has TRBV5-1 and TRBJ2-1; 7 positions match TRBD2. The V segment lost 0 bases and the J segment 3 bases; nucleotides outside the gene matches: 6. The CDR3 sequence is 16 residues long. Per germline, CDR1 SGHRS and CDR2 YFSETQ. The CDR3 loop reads CASSLEAGTFYNEQFF. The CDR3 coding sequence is TGCGCCAGCAGCTTGGAAGCGGGGACCTTCTACAATGAGCAGTTCTTC.

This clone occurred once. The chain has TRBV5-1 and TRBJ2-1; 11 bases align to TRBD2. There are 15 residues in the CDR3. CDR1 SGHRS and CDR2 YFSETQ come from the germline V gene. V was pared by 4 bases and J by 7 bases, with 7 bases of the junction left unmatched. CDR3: CASSDVAGGGNEQFF. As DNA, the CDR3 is TGCGCCAGCAGCGATGTAGCGGGAGGGGGGAATGAGCAGTTCTTC.

CDR3 DNA: TGTGCCACCAGCAGCGAGGGACAGGGTAACACCGGGGAGCTGTTTTTT. Amino acid sequence: CATSSEGQGNTGELFF. The chain carries TRBV15 and TRBJ2-2; TRBD1 agrees at 9 bases. CDR1 is LNHNV and CDR2 is YYDKDF in the germline V gene (reference sequence). The length of the CDR3 is 16 residues. Unmatched junction bases numbered 4, after V lost 3 bases and J lost 2 bases. The whole variable domain, filled in from reference TRBV15 and TRBJ2-2, reads DAMVIQNPRYQVTQFGKPVTLSCSQTLNHNVMYWYQQKSSQAPKLLFHYYDKDFNNEADTPDNFQSRRPNTSFCFLDIRSPGLGDTAMYLCATSSEGQGNTGELFFGEGSRLTVL.

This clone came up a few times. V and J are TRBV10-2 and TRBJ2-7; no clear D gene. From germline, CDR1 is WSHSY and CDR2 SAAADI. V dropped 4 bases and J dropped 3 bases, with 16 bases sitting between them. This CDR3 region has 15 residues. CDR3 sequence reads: CASSVPPPGDYEQYF. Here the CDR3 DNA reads TGCGCCAGCAGTGTACCCCCCCCGGGCGACTACGAGCAGTACTTC.

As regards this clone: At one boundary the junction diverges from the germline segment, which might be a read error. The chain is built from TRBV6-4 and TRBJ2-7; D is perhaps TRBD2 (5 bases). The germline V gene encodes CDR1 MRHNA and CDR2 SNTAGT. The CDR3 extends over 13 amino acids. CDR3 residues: CASRDFRSYEQYF. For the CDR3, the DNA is TGTGCCAGCAGGGACTTTCGCTCCTACGAGCAGTACTTC.

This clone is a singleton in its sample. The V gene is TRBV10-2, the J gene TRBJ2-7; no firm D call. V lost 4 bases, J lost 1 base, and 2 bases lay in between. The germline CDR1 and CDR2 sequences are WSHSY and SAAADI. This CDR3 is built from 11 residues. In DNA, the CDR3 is TGCGCCAGCAGTGTTTCCTACGAGCAGTACTTC. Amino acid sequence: CASSVSYEQYF.

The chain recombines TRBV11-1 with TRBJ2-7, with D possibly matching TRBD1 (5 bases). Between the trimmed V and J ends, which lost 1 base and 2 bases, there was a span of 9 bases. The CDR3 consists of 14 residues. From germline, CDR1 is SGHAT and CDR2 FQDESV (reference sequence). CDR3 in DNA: TGTGCCAGCAGCTTAGACCCAGGGACCTACGAGCAGTACTTC. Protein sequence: CASSLDPGTYEQYF.

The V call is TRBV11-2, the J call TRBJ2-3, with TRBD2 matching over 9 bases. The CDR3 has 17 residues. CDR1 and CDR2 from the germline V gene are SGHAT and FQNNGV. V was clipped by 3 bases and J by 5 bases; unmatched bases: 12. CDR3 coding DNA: TGTGCCAGCAGCTTTGGACTGGGCGGGAGGGCCCTAGATACGCAGTATTTT. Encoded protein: CASSFGLGGRALDTQYF.

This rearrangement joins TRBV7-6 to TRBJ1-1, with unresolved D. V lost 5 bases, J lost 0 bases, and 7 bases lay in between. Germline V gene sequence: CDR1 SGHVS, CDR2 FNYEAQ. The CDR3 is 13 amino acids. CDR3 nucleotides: TGTGCCAGCAGCCTCGACATGAACACTGAAGCTTTCTTT. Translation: CASSLDMNTEAFF. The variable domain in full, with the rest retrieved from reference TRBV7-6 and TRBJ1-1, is GAGVSQSPRYKVTKRGQDVALRCDPISGHVSLYWYRQALGQGPEFLTYFNYEAQQDKSGLPNDRFSAERPEGSISTLTIQRTEQRDSAMYRCASSLDMNTEAFFGQGTRLTVV.

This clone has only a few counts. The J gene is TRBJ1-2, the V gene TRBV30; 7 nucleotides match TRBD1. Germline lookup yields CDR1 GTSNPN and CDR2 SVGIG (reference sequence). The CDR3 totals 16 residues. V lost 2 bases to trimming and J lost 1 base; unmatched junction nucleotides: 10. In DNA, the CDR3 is TGTGCCTGGAGTAGGGCAGGGGGAGGGGGTAACTATGGCTACACCTTC. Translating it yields CAWSRAGGGGNYGYTF.

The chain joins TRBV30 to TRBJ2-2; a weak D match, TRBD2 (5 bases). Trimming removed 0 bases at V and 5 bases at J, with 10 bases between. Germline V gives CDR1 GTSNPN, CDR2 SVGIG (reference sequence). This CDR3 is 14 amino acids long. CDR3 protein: CAWSVRSGTGELFF. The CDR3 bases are TGTGCCTGGAGTGTACGTTCGGGAACCGGGGAGCTGTTTTTT.

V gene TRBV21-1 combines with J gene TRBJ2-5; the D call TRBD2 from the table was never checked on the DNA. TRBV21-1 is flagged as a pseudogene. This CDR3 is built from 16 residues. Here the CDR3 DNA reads TGTGCCAGCAGCATGTCTTGGGGGGGCCCGAGGGAGACCCAGTACTTC. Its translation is CASSMSWGGPRETQYF.

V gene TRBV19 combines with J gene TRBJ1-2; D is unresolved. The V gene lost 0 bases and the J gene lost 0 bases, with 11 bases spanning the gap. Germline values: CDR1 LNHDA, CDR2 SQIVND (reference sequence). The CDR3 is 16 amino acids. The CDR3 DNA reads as TGTGCCAGTAGTATAGAGAACGGCAGAGCTAACTATGGCTACACCTTC. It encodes CASSIENGRANYGYTF.

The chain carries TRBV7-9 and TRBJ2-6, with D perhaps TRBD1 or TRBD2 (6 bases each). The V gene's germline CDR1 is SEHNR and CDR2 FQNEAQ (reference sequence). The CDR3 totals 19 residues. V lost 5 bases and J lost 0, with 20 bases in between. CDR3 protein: CASSPKSGALGSGANVLTF. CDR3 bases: TGTGCCAGCAGCCCGAAATCGGGGGCCCTAGGCTCTGGGGCCAACGTCCTGACTTTC.

The CDR3 nucleotides are TGTGCCATCGCCGCCGGGACAGAGGCTTCCGAGCAGTACTTC. This encodes CAIAAGTEASEQYF. V is TRBV28 and J is TRBJ2-7, with 7 bases fitting TRBD1. There are 14 residues in the CDR3. The ends lost 10 bases at V and 6 bases at J; junction bases unmatched: 15. CDR1 is MDHEN, CDR2 SYDVKM, per germline.